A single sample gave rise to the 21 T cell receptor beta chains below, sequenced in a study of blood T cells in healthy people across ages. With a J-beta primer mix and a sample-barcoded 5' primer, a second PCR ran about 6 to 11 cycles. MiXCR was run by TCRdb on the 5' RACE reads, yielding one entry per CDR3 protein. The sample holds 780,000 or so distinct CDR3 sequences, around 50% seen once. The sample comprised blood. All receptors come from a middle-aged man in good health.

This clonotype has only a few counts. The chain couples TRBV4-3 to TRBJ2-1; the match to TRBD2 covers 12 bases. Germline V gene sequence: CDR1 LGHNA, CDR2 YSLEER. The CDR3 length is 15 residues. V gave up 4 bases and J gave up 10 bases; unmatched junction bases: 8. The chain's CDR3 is CASSPSSGRAWEQFF. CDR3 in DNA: TGCGCCAGCAGCCCCTCTAGCGGGAGGGCCTGGGAGCAGTTCTTC.

The CDR3 protein is CASSYGSGTQPQHF. DNA for the CDR3: TGTGCCAGCAGTTACGGAAGCGGGACTCAGCCCCAGCATTTT. This chain joins TRBV6-2 or TRBV6-3 and TRBJ1-5, with D possibly being TRBD1 (5 bases). Germline CDR1 MNHEY, CDR2 SVGEGT. Trimming removed 2 bases at V and 6 bases at J, with 11 bases between. This CDR3 contains 14 residues.

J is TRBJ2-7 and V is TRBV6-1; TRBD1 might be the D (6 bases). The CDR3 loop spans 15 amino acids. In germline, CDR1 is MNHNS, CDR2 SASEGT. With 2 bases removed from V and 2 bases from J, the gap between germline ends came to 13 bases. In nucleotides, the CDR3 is TGTGCCAGCAGTGAAATCGGACAGCAGACCTACGAGCAGTACTTC. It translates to CASSEIGQQTYEQYF.

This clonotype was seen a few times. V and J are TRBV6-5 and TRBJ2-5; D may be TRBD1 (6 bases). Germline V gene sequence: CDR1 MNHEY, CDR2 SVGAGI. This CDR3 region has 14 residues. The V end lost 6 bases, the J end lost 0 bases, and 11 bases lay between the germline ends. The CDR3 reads CASSGRGYQETQYF. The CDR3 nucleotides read TGTGCCAGCAGCGGAAGGGGGTACCAAGAGACCCAGTACTTC.

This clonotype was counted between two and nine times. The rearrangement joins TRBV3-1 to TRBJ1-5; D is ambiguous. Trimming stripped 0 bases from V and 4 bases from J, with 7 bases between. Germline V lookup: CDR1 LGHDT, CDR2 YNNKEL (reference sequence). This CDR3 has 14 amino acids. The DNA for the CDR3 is TGTGCCAGCAGCCAAGATATAGAGAATCAGCCCCAGCATTTT. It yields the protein CASSQDIENQPQHF.

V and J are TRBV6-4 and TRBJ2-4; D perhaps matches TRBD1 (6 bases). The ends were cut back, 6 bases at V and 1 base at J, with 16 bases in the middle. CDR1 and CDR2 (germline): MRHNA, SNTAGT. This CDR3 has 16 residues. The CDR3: CASRNREGWAKNIQYF. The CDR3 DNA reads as TGTGCCAGCAGAAACAGGGAAGGGTGGGCCAAAAACATTCAGTACTTC.

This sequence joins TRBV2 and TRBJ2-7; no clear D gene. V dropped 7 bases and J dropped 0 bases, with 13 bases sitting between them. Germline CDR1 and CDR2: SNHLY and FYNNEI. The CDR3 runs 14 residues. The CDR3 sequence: CASNNQGYSYEQYF. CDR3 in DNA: TGTGCCAGCAACAATCAAGGCTACTCCTACGAGCAGTACTTC.

The CDR3 sequence is CASSVGPLAETQYF. In DNA form, the CDR3 reads TGTGCCAGCAGCGTAGGCCCCTTAGCAGAGACCCAGTACTTC. This chain joins TRBV9 and TRBJ2-5, with D unresolved. The CDR3 has 14 residues. Germline CDR1 reads SGDLS; CDR2 reads YYNGEE. The V gene lost 0 bases and the J gene lost 4 bases, with 10 bases spanning the gap.

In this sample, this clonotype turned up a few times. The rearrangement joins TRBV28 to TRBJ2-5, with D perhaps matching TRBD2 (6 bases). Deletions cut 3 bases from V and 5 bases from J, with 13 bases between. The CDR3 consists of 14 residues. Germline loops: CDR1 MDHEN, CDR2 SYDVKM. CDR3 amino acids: CASSFAGGRETQYF. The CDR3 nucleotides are TGTGCCAGCAGTTTCGCAGGAGGGAGGGAGACCCAGTACTTC.

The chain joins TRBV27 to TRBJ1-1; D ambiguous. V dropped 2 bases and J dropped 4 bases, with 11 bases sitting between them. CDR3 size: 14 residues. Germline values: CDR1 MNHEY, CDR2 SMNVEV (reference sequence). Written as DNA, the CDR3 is TGTGCCAGCAGTTTAGCGGGCCGGAGCACTGAAGCTTTCTTT. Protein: CASSLAGRSTEAFF.

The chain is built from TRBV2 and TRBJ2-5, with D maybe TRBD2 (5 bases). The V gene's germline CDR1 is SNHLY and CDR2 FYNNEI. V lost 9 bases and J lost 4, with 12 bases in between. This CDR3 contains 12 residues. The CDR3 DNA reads TGTGCCAGAGAGCGGACCGCAGAGACCCAGTACTTC. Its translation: CARERTAETQYF.

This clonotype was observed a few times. In nucleotides, the CDR3 is TGTGCCAGCAGTTACCAGGGGAGGGGCACAGATACGCAGTATTTT. It translates to CASSYQGRGTDTQYF. The V call is TRBV6-6, the J call TRBJ2-3; D is perhaps TRBD2 (7 bases). The CDR3 length is 15 residues. Looked up from germline, CDR1 is MNHNY and CDR2 is SVGAGI (reference sequence). Trimming removed 2 bases from V and 1 base from J, with 10 bases in between.

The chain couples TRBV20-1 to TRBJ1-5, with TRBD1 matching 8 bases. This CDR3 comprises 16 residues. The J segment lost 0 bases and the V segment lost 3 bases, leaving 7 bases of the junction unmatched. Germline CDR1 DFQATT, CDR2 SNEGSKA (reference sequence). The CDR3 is CSARGGTGHSNQPQHF. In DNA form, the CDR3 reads TGCAGTGCTAGGGGAGGGACAGGTCATAGCAATCAGCCCCAGCATTTT.

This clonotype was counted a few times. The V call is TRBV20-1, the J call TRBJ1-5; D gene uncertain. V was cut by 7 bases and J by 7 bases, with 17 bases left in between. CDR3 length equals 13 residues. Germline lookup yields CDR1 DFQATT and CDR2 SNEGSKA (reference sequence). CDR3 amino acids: CSVLGGVTQPQHF. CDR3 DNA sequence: TGCAGTGTATTGGGAGGAGTGACGCAGCCCCAGCATTTT.

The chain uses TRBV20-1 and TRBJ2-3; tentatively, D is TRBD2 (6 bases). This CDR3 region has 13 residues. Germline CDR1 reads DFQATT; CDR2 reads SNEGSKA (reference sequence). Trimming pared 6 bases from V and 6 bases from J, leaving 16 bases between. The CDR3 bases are TGCAGTGCAGACGGGGACTCGACGGATACGCAGTATTTT. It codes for CSADGDSTDTQYF.

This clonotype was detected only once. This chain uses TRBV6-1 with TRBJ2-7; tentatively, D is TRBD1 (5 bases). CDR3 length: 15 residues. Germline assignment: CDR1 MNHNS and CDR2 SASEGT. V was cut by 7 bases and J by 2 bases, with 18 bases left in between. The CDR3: CASTSVLGPTYEQYF. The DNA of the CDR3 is TGTGCCAGCACTTCTGTATTGGGGCCTACCTACGAGCAGTACTTC.

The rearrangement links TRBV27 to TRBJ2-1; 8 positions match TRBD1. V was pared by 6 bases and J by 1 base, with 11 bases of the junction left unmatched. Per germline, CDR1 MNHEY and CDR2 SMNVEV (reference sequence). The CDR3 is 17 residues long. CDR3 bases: TGTGCCAGCAGCCAGCCGACAGGGGTCAAATCCTACAATGAGCAGTTCTTC. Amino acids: CASSQPTGVKSYNEQFF.

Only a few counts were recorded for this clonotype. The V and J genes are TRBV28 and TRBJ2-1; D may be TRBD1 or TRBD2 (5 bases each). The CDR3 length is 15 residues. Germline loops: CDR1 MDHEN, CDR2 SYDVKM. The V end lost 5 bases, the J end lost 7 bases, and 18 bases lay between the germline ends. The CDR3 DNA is TGTGCCAGCAGTCGGCCGGGACCGCACCCGAATGAGCAGTTCTTC. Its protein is CASSRPGPHPNEQFF. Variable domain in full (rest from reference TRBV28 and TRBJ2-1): DVKVTQSSRYLVKRTGEKVFLECVQDMDHENMFWYRQDPGLGLRLIYFSYDVKMKEKGDIPEGYSVSREKKERFSLILESASTNQTSMYLCASSRPGPHPNEQFFGPGTRLTVL.

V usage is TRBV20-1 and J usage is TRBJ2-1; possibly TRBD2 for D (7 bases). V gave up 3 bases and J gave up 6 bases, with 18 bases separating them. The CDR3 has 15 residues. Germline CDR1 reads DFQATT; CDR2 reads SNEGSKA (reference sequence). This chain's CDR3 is CSARIPGGLSNEQFF. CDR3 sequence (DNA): TGCAGTGCTAGGATCCCGGGGGGCCTTAGCAATGAGCAGTTCTTC.

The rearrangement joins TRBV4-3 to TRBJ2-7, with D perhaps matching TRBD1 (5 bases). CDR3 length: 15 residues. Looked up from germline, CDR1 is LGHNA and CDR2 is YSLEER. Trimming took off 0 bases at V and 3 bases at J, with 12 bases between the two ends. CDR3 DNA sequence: TGCGCCAGCAGCCAAGAAGACAGCAACTACTACGAGCAGTACTTC. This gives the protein CASSQEDSNYYEQYF.

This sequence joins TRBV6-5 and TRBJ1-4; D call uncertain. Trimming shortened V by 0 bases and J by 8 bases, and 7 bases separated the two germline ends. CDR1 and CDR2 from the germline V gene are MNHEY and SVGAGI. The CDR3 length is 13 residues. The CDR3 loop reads CASSYSVEEKLFF. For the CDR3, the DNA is TGTGCCAGCAGTTACTCGGTTGAGGAAAAACTGTTTTTT.